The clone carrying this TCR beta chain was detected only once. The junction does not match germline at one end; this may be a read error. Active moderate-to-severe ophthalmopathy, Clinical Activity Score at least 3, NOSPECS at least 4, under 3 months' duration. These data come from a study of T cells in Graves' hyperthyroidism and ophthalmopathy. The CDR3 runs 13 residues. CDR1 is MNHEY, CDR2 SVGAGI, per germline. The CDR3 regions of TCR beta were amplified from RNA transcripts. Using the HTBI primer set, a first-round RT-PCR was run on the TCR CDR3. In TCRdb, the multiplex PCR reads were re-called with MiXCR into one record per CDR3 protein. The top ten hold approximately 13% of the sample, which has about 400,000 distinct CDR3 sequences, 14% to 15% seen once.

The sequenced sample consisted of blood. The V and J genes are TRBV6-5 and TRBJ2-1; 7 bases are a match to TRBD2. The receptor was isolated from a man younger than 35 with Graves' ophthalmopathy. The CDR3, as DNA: TGTGCCAGCAGTTTGACTAGCTACAATGAGCAGCTCTTC. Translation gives CASSLTSYNEQLF.